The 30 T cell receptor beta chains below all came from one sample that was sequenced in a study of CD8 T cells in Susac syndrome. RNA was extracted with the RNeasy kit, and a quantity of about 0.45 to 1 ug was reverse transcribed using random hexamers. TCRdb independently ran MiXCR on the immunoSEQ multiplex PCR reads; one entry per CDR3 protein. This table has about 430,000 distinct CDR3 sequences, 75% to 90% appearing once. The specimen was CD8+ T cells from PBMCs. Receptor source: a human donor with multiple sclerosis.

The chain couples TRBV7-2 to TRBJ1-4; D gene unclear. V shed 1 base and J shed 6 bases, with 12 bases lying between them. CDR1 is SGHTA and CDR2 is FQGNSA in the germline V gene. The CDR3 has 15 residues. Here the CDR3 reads CASSLGGGRDEKLFF. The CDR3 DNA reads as TGTGCCAGCAGCTTAGGTGGAGGGAGGGATGAAAAACTGTTTTTT.

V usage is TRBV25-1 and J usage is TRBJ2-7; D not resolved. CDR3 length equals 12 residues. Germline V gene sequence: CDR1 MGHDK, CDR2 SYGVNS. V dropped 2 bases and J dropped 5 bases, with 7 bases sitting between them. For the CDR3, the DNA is TGTGCCAGCAGTGAAATGGGGAACGAGCAGTACTTC. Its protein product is CASSEMGNEQYF.

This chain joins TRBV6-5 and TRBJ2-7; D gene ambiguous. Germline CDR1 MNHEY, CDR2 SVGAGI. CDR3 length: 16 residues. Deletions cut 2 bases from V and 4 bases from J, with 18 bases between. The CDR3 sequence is CASSYRARSEFYEQYF. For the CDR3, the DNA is TGTGCCAGCAGTTACCGGGCCAGGTCAGAATTTTACGAGCAGTACTTC.

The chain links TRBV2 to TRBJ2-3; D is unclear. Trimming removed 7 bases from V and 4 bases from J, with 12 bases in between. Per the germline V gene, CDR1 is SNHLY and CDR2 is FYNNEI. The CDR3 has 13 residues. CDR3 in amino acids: CASMFLGADTQYF. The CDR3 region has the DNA TGTGCCAGCATGTTTCTCGGCGCAGATACGCAGTATTTT. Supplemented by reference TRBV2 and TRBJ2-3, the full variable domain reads EPEVTQTPSHQVTQMGQEVILRCVPISNHLYFYWYRQILGQKVEFLVSFYNNEISEKSEIFDDQFSVERPDGSNFTLKIRSTKLEDSAMYFCASMFLGADTQYFGPGTRLTVL.

In nucleotides, the CDR3 is TGTGCCAGCAGTTATGCGGGGACTCATGGCTACACCTTC. Translated, it gives CASSYAGTHGYTF. The V gene is TRBV6-5, the J gene TRBJ1-2; a weak D match, TRBD1 (5 bases). The germline V gene has CDR1 MNHEY and CDR2 SVGAGI. Trimming removed 3 bases from V and 6 bases from J, with 11 bases in between. The CDR3 spans 13 residues.

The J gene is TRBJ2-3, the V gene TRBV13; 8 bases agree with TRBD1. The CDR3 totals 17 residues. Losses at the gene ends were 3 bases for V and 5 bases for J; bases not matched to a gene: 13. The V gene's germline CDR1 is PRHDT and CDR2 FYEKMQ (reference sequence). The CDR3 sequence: CASSFLPPGGGGDTQYF. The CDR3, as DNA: TGTGCCAGCAGCTTCCTTCCCCCAGGGGGCGGAGGAGATACGCAGTATTTT.

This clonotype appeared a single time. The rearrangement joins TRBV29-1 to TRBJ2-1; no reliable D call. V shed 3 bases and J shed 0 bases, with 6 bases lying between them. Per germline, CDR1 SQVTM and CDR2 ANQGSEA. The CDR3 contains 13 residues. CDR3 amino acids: CSVEGSSYNEQFF. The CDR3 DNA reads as TGCAGCGTTGAGGGAAGCTCCTACAATGAGCAGTTCTTC.

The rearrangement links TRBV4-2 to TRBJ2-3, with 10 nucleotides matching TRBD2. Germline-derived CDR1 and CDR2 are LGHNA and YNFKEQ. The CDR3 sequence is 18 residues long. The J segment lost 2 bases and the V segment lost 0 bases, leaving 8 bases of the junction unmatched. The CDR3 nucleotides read TGTGCCAGCAGCCAAGACCCGCGACTAGCGGGCCCCACAGATACGCAGTATTTT. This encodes CASSQDPRLAGPTDTQYF.

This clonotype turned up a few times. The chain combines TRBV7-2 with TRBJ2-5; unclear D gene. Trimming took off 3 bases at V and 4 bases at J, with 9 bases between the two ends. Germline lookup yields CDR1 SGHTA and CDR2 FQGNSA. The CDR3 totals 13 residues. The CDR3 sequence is CASSFGSGETQYF. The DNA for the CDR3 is TGTGCCAGCAGCTTTGGTTCTGGAGAGACCCAGTACTTC.

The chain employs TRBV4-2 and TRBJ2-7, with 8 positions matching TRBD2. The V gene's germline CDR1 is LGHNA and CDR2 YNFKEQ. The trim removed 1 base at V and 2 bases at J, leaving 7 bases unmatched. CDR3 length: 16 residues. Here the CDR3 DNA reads TGTGCCAGCAGCCAAGCGGGAGGGGCCAGGCCCTACGAGCAGTACTTC. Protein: CASSQAGGARPYEQYF.

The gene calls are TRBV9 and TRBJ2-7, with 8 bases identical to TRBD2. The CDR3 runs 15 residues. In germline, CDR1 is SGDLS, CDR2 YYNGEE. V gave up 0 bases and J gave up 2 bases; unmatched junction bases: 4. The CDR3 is CASSVEAGVTYEQYF. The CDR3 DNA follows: TGTGCCAGCAGCGTAGAAGCGGGAGTTACCTACGAGCAGTACTTC.

The CDR3 loop is CSAGTSEAYEQYF. The CDR3 nucleotides read TGCAGTGCCGGGACTAGCGAGGCCTACGAGCAGTACTTC. This sequence joins TRBV20-1 and TRBJ2-7, with 10 bases matching TRBD2. The CDR3 spans 13 residues. V shed 6 bases, J shed 2 bases, and the junction held 4 bases outside the gene matches. Germline V lookup: CDR1 DFQATT, CDR2 SNEGSKA (reference sequence).

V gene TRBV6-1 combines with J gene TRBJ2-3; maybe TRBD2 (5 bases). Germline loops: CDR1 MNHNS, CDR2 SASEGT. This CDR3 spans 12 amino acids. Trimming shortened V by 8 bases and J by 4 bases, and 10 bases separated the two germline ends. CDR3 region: CASGSSADTQYF. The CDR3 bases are TGTGCCAGCGGGAGTTCTGCAGATACGCAGTATTTT.

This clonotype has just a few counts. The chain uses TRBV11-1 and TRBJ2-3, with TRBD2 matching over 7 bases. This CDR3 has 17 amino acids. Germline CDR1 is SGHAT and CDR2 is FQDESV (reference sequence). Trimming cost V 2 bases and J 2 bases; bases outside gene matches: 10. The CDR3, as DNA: TGTGCCAGCAGCTTACCGAAAGCGGGGCTTCCCACAGATACGCAGTATTTT. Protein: CASSLPKAGLPTDTQYF.

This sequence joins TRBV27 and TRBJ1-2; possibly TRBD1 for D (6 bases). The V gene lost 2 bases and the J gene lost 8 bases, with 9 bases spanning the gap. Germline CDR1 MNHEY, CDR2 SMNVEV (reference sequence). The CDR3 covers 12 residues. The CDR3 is CASSLNGGGYTF. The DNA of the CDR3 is TGTGCCAGCAGTTTAAACGGGGGCGGCTACACCTTC.

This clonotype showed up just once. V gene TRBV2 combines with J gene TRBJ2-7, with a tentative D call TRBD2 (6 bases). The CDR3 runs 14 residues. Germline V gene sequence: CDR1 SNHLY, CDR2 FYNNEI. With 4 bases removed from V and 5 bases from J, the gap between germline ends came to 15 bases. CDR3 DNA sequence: TGTGCCAGCAGTGGTTCCAGCGGGCGCGACGAGCAGTACTTC. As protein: CASSGSSGRDEQYF.

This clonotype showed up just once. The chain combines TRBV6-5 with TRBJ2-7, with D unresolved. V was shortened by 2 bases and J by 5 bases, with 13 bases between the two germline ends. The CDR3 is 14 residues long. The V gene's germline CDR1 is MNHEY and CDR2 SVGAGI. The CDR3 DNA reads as TGTGCCAGCAGTTACGGGGTATCGGCTCACGAGCAGTACTTC. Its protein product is CASSYGVSAHEQYF.

This CDR3 is CATRDGIYEQYF. CDR3 DNA sequence: TGTGCCACCAGGGACGGAATCTACGAGCAGTACTTC. The chain uses TRBV6-1 and TRBJ2-7; either TRBD1 or TRBD2 may fit D (5 bases each). The germline V and J ends were trimmed by 10 bases and 3 bases, with 13 bases remaining between them. The CDR3 extends over 12 amino acids. CDR1 and CDR2 (germline): MNHNS, SASEGT.

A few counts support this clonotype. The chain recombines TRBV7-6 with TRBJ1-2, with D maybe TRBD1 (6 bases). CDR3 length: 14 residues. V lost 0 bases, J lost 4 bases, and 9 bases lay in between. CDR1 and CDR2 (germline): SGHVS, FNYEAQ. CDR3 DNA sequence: TGTGCCAGCAGCTTAGCGGGGGCTGGCTATGGCTACACCTTC. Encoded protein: CASSLAGAGYGYTF.

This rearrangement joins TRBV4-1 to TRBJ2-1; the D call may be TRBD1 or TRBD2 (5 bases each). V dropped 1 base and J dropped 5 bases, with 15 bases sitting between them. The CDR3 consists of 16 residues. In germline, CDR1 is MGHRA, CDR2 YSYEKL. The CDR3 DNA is TGCGCCAGCAGCCAAGCCGGGACCACCCCGAACAATGAGCAGTTCTTC. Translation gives CASSQAGTTPNNEQFF.

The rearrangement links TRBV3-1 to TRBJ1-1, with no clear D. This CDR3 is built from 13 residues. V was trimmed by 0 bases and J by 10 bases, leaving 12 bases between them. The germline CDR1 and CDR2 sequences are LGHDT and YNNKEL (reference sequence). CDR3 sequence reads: CASSQELRRVAFF. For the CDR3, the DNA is TGTGCCAGCAGCCAAGAACTTAGGAGAGTAGCTTTCTTT.

CDR3 DNA: TGTGCCAGTAGAGGCCTCGAGGAAGATACGCAGTATTTT. Translating it yields CASRGLEEDTQYF. V is TRBV19 and J is TRBJ2-3, with D hard to call. This CDR3 comprises 13 residues. The V gene lost 6 bases and the J gene lost 5 bases, with 12 bases spanning the gap. Germline V CDR1 and CDR2: LNHDA, SQIVND (reference sequence).

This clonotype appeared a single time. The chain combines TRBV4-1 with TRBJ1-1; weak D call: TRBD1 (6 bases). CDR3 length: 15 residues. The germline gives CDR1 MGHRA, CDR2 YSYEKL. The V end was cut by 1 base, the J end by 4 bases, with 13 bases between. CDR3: CASSQAVEGGTEAFF. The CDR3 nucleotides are TGCGCCAGCAGCCAAGCGGTCGAGGGGGGCACTGAAGCTTTCTTT.

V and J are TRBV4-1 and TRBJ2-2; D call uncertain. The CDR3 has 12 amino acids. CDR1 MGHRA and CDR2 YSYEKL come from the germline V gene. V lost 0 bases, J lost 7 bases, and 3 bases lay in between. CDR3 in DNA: TGCGCCAGCAGCCAAGAGATCGGGGAGCTGTTTTTT. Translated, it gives CASSQEIGELFF.

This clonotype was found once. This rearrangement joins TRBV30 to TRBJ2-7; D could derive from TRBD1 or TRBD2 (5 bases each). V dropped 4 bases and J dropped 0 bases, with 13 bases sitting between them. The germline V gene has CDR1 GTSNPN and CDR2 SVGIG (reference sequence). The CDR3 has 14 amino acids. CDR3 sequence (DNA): TGTGCCTGGATGTCCCCAGGGAGCTCCTACGAGCAGTACTTC. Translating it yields CAWMSPGSSYEQYF.

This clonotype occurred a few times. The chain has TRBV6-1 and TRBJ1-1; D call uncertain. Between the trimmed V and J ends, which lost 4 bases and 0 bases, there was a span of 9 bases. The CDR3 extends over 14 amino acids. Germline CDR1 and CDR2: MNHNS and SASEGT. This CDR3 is CASSVQVLNTEAFF. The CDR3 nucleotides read TGTGCCAGCAGTGTTCAGGTTCTGAACACTGAAGCTTTCTTT.

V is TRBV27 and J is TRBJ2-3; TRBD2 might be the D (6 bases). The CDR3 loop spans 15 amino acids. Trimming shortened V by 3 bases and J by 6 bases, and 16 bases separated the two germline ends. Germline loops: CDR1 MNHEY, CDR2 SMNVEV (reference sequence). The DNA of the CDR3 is TGTGCCAGCAGTTTCGTCGGGAGTCCCTCCGATACGCAGTATTTT. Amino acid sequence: CASSFVGSPSDTQYF.

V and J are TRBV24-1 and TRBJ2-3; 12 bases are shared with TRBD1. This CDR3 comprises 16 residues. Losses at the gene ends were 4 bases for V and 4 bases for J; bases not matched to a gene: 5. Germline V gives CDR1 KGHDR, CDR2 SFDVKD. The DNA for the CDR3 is TGTGCCACCAGTGAAGGGGACAGGGGGCCCGCAGATACGCAGTATTTT. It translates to CATSEGDRGPADTQYF.

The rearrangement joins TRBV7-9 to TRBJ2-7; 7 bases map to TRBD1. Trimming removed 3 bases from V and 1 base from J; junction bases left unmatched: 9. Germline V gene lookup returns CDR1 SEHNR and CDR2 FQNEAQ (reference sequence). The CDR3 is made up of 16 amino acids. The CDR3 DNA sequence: TGTGCCAGCAGCTTCTTCCGGGACAGTGCTTCCTACGAGCAGTACTTC. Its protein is CASSFFRDSASYEQYF. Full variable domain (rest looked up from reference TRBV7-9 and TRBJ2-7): DTGVSQNPRHKITKRGQNVTFRCDPISEHNRLYWYRQTLGQGPEFLTYFQNEAQLEKSRLLSDRFSAERPKGSFSTLEIQRTEQGDSAMYLCASSFFRDSASYEQYFGPGTRLTVT.

The CDR3 nucleotides are TGCAGCGTACTAACAGGGGCCACTGAAGCTTTCTTT. It translates to CSVLTGATEAFF. This chain links TRBV29-1 with TRBJ1-1; 7 bases match TRBD1. V gave up 6 bases and J gave up 4 bases; unmatched junction bases: 5. The CDR3 contains 12 residues. Germline V gives CDR1 SQVTM, CDR2 ANQGSEA.